This T cell receptor beta chain comes out of a study of early T cells in non-severe SARS-CoV-2 infection. Overall study context: Unsorted whole blood bulk RNA was sequenced, with unpaired chains.

Using its own MiXCR run on the 5' RACE reads, TCRdb lists one record per CDR3 protein. The table has around 92,000 distinct CDR3 sequences, roughly 9.6% seen once; the top ten hold around 5.4%. V shed 0 bases and J shed 10 bases, with 7 bases lying between them. The length of the CDR3 is 12 residues. In germline, CDR1 is DFQATT, CDR2 SNEGSKA (reference sequence). This clonotype originated in an adult who was a healthcare worker with PCR-confirmed SARS-CoV-2 infection or an uninfected control (not recorded which). V and J are TRBV20-1 and TRBJ1-6; D gene ambiguous. Sequenced: whole blood. The CDR3 loop reads CSARDAGSPLHF. CDR3 in DNA: TGCAGTGCTAGAGATGCAGGATCACCCCTCCACTTT.